The next 14 T cell receptor beta chains were all read from a single sample in a study of shared clonotypes between healthy human individuals. Some clones are missing from TCRdb's copy, which holds only in-frame ones; the method was immunoSEQ multiplex PCR. This sample has 2 million to 2.5 million clones, with approximately 94% found just once. The sample was naive CD4+ T cells sorted from blood. Subset meaning: CD45RA+ positively selected. The receptors shown here come from a young man in good health.

V and J are TRBV14 and TRBJ1-2; 7 bases are shared with TRBD1. V dropped 7 bases and J dropped 6; count of bases not matched to a gene: 11. The CDR3 spans 14 residues. From germline, CDR1 is SGHDN and CDR2 FVKESK. CDR3 nucleotide sequence: TGTGCCAGCAACCCGTTCGGGACAGTCGATGGCTACACCTTC. Protein product: CASNPFGTVDGYTF. Filled out from reference TRBV14 and TRBJ1-2, the complete variable domain reads EAGVTQFPSHSVIEKGQTVTLRCDPISGHDNLYWYRRVMGKEIKFLLHFVKESKQDESGMPNNRFLAERTGGTYSTLKVQPAELEDSGVYFCASNPFGTVDGYTFGSGTRLTVV.

The chain combines TRBV18 with TRBJ2-7, with a possible D match to TRBD2 (6 bases). V was clipped by 0 bases and J by 4 bases, with 13 bases between them. This CDR3 has 15 amino acids. Germline assignment: CDR1 KGHSH and CDR2 LQKENI. In nucleotides, the CDR3 is TGTGCCAGCTCACCACCCGTCGGGGGTGGGTACGAGCAGTACTTC. Its translation: CASSPPVGGGYEQYF.

This clone was seen just once. The chain's CDR3 is CATSRDSGEDEKLFF. In nucleotides, the CDR3 is TGTGCCACCAGCAGAGATTCAGGGGAGGATGAAAAACTGTTTTTT. The rearrangement links TRBV15 to TRBJ1-4; D might be TRBD1 (6 bases). This CDR3 has 15 residues. Germline V gene lookup returns CDR1 LNHNV and CDR2 YYDKDF (reference sequence). V was cut by 0 bases and J by 6 bases, with 11 bases left in between.

The rearrangement links TRBV29-1 to TRBJ2-2, with D perhaps being TRBD1 or TRBD2 (7 bases each). The CDR3 contains 13 residues. The germline CDR1 and CDR2 sequences are SQVTM and ANQGSEA. The CDR3 DNA reads as TGCAGTGCAGGGGGGGTTAACACCGGGGAGCTGTTTTTT. Protein sequence: CSAGGVNTGELFF.

The chain links TRBV7-2 to TRBJ2-3, with TRBD2 matching over 9 bases. With V trimmed by 1 base and J by 8 bases, 13 bases remained unmatched. The CDR3 covers 17 residues. Germline V gene lookup returns CDR1 SGHTA and CDR2 FQGNSA. For the CDR3, the DNA is TGTGCCAGCAGCTTAGAATGGCTAGCGGGAAATAGCGGTACGCAGTATTTT. It specifies CASSLEWLAGNSGTQYF.

The gene calls are TRBV28 and TRBJ2-1; no firm D call. CDR1 and CDR2 (germline): MDHEN, SYDVKM. Trimming shortened V by 3 bases and J by 0 bases, and 18 bases separated the two germline ends. The CDR3 sequence is 18 residues long. The CDR3 spells CASSFDGAAKSSYNEQFF. The DNA for the CDR3 is TGTGCCAGCAGTTTCGATGGCGCAGCGAAAAGCTCCTACAATGAGCAGTTCTTC.

The CDR3 nucleotides are TGTGCCAGCAGCCAAGAGGGCAGATTTGGTTCACCCCTCCACTTT. As protein: CASSQEGRFGSPLHF. The J gene is TRBJ1-6, the V gene TRBV14; D ambiguous. The germline CDR1 and CDR2 sequences are SGHDN and FVKESK. The CDR3 is 15 amino acids. V was clipped by 0 bases and J by 9 bases, with 12 bases between them.

The chain is built from TRBV5-1 and TRBJ1-1; TRBD1 matches at 7 bases. The ends lost 5 bases at V and 1 base at J; junction bases unmatched: 5. CDR3 length: 14 residues. The germline CDR1 and CDR2 sequences are SGHRS and YFSETQ. Here the CDR3 DNA reads TGCGCCAGCAGGCAAACAGGGGAGAACACTGAAGCTTTCTTT. This codes for CASRQTGENTEAFF.

The chain has TRBV6-1 and TRBJ2-3; TRBD1 aligns across 9 bases. V trimming: 5 bases; J trimming: 6 bases; junction bases outside the gene matches: 6. Germline CDR1 and CDR2: MNHNS and SASEGT. This CDR3 has 14 amino acids. DNA of the CDR3: TGTGCCAGCAGTTCACAGACAGGGGGGGATACGCAGTATTTT. Amino acids: CASSSQTGGDTQYF.

This clone was observed a single time. The rearrangement links TRBV5-8 to TRBJ2-6; 9 bases fit TRBD1. V lost 4 bases and J lost 1; bases outside the gene matches: 12. Germline V lookup: CDR1 SGHTS, CDR2 YDEGEE. The CDR3 has 19 residues. This CDR3 is CASSPKDRGVLSGANVLTF. The CDR3 DNA follows: TGTGCCAGCAGCCCAAAGGACAGGGGAGTTCTTTCTGGGGCCAACGTCCTGACTTTC.

This clone was detected only a few times. The same CDR3 is also encoded by other DNA sequences in this sample. V gene TRBV30 combines with J gene TRBJ1-1, with a possible D match to TRBD1 (5 bases). In germline, CDR1 is GTSNPN, CDR2 SVGIG (reference sequence). CDR3 length: 12 residues. Trimming stripped 1 base from V and 3 bases from J, with 6 bases between. The chain's CDR3 is CAWSGGDTEAFF. The CDR3 DNA sequence: TGTGCCTGGAGTGGAGGGGACACTGAAGCTTTCTTT.

This rearrangement joins TRBV5-1 to TRBJ1-2, with 7 bases aligning to TRBD1. CDR1 is SGHRS, CDR2 YFSETQ, per germline. The CDR3 runs 13 residues. Trimming took 0 bases from V and 10 from J; bases not matched to a gene: 6. CDR3: CASSLDPTGTYTF. The CDR3 DNA sequence: TGCGCCAGCAGCTTGGACCCGACAGGGACCTACACCTTC.

Concerning this clone itself: Distinct nucleotide sequences in the sample also encode this CDR3. The V call is TRBV30, the J call TRBJ2-7, with unresolved D. The ends were cut back, 0 bases at V and 3 bases at J, with 6 bases in the middle. This CDR3 is built from 12 residues. The germline gives CDR1 GTSNPN, CDR2 SVGIG (reference sequence). DNA of the CDR3: TGTGCCTGGAGTGTGCTAAGCTACGAGCAGTACTTC. Amino acids: CAWSVLSYEQYF.

This chain connects TRBV11-2 to TRBJ2-1; D is perhaps TRBD2 (6 bases). The CDR3 has 15 amino acids. V was shortened by 4 bases and J by 1 base, with 11 bases between the two germline ends. CDR1 and CDR2 from the germline V gene are SGHAT and FQNNGV. CDR3 in amino acids: CASSSGALSYNEQFF. DNA for the CDR3: TGTGCCAGCAGCTCGGGAGCGCTTTCCTACAATGAGCAGTTCTTC.